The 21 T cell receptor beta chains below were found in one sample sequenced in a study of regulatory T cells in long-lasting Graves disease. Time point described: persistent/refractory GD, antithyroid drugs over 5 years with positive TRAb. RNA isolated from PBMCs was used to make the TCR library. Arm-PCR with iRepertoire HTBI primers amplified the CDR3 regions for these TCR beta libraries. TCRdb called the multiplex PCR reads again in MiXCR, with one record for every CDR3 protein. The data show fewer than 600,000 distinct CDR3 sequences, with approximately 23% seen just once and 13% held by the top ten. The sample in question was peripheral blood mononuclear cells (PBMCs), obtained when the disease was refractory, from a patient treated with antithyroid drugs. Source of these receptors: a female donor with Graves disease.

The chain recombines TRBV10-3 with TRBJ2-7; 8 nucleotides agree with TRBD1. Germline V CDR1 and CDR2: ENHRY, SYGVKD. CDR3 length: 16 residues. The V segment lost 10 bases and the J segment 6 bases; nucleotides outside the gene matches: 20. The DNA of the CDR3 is TGTGCCACCCAGCCAGGGGGCTACTCTCGGGCTACCGAGCAGTACTTC. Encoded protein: CATQPGGYSRATEQYF.

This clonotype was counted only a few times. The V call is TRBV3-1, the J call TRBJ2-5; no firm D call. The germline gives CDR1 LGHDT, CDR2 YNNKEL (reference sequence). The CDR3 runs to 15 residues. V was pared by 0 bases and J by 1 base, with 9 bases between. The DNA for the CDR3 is TGTGCCAGCAGCCAAGATCTGGCTACCCAAGAGACCCAGTACTTC. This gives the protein CASSQDLATQETQYF.

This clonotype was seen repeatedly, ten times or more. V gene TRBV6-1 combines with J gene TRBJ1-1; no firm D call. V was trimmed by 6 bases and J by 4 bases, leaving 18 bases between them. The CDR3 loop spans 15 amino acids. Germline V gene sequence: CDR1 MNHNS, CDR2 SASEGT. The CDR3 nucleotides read TGTGCCAGCAGCCCGGGAGCCCAAAGCGGCACTGAAGCTTTCTTT. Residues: CASSPGAQSGTEAFF.

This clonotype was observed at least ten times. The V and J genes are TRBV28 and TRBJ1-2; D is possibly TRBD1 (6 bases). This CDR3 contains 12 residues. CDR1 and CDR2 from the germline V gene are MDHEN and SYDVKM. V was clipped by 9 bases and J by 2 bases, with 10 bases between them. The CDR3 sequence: CASTGINYGYTF. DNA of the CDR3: TGTGCCAGTACAGGGATCAACTATGGCTACACCTTC.

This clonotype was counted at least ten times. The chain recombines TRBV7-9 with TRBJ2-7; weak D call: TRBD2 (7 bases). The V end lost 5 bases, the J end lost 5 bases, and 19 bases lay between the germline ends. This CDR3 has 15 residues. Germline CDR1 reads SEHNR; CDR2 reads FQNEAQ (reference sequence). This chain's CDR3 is CASSKRGGRQDEQYF. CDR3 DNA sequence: TGTGCCAGCAGCAAGAGGGGGGGACGTCAGGACGAGCAGTACTTC.

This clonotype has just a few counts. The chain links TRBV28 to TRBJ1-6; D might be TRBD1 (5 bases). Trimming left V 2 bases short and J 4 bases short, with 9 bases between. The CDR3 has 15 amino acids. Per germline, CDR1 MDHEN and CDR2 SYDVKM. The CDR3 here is CASSLGADYNSPLHF. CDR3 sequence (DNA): TGTGCCAGCAGTTTAGGGGCAGATTATAATTCACCCCTCCACTTT. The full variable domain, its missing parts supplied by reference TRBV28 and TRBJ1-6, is DVKVTQSSRYLVKRTGEKVFLECVQDMDHENMFWYRQDPGLGLRLIYFSYDVKMKEKGDIPEGYSVSREKKERFSLILESASTNQTSMYLCASSLGADYNSPLHFGNGTRLTVT.

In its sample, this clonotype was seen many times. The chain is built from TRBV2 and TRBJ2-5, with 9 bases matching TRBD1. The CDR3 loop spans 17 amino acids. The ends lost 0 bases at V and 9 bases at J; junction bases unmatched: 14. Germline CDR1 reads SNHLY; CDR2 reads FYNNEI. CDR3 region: CASSEAVEFWDREAQYF. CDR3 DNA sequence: TGTGCCAGCAGTGAAGCGGTTGAGTTTTGGGACAGGGAGGCCCAGTACTTC.

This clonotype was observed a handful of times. The CDR3 reads CASSPGQDEQYF. The CDR3, as DNA: TGTGCCAGTAGTCCCGGACAGGACGAGCAGTACTTC. This sequence joins TRBV19 and TRBJ2-7; 7 bases are a match to TRBD1. The CDR3 extends over 12 amino acids. The V gene end was trimmed by 5 bases and the J gene end by 5 bases; junction bases not matched to a gene: 3. CDR1 and CDR2 from the germline V gene are LNHDA and SQIVND (reference sequence).

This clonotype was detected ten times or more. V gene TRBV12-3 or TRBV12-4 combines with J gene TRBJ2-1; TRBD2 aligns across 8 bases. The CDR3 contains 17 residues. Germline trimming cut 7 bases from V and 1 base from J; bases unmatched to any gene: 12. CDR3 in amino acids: CASTHPGVAGSYNEQFF. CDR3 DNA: TGTGCCAGCACCCACCCCGGGGTAGCGGGATCCTACAATGAGCAGTTCTTC.

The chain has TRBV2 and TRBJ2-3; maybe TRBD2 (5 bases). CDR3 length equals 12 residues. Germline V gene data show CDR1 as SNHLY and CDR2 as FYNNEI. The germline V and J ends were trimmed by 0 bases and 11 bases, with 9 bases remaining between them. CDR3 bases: TGTGCCAGCAGTGAAGCGGGAGTGCAGCAGTATTTT. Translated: CASSEAGVQQYF.

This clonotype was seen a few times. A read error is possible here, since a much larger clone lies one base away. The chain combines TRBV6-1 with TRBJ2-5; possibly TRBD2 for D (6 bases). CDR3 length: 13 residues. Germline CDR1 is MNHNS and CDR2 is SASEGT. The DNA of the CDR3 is TGTGCCAGCAGGGGGGGTCGGGGAGAGACCCGGTACTTC. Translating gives CASRGGRGETRYF.

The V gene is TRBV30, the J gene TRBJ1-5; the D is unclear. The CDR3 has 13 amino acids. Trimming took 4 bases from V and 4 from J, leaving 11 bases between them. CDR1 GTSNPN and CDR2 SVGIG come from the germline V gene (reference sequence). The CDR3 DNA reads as TGTGCCTGGAACGGACGGGAAAATCAGCCCCAGCATTTT. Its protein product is CAWNGRENQPQHF.

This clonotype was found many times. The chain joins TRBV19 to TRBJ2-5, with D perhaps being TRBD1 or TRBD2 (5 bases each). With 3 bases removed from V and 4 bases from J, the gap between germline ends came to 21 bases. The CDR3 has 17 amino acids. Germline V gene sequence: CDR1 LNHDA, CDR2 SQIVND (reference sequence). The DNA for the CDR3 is TGTGCCAGTAGTATGCTACAGTTCGACGATGGGGGAGAGACCCAGTACTTC. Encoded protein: CASSMLQFDDGGETQYF.

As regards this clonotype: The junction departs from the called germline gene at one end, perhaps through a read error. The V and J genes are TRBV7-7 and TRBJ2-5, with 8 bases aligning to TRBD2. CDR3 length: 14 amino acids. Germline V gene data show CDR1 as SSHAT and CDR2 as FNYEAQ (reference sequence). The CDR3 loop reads CASSGGGLGETQYF. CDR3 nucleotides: TGTGCTAGCAGCGGCGGGGGGCTCGGAGAGACCCAGTACTTC.

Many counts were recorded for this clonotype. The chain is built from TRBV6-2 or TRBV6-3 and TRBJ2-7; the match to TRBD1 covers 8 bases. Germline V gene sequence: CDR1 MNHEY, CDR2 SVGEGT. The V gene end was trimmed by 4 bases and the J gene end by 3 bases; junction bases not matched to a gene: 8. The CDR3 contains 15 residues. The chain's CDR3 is CASSLGDRGRYEQYF. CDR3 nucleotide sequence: TGTGCCAGCAGTTTAGGAGACAGGGGACGCTACGAGCAGTACTTC.

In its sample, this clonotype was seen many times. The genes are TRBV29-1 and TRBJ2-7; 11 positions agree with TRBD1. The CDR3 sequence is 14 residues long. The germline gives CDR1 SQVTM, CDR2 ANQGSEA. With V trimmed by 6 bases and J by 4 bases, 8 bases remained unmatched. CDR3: CSVGGQGGGYEQYF. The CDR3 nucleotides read TGCAGCGTCGGGGGACAGGGGGGAGGTTACGAGCAGTACTTC.

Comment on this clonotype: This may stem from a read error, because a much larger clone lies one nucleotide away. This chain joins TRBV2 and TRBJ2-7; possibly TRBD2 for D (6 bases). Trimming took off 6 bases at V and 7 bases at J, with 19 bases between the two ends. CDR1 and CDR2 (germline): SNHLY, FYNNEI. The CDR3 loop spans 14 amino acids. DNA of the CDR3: TGTGCCAGCAGCGTTCAGACTACCGGGAGAGAGCAGTACTTC. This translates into CASSVQTTGREQYF.

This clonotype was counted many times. The CDR3: CASSQSGTQGEAFF. The CDR3, as DNA: TGTGCCAGCAGCCAATCCGGGACACAAGGTGAAGCTTTCTTT. V gene TRBV16 combines with J gene TRBJ1-1; possibly TRBD1 for D (6 bases). Deletions cut 0 bases from V and 7 bases from J, with 12 bases between. CDR3 length: 14 amino acids. Germline CDR1 KGHSY, CDR2 FQNENV.

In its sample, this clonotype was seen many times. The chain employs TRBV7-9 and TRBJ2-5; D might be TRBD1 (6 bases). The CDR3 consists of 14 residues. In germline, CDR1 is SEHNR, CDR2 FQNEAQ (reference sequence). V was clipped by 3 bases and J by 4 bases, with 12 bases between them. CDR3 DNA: TGTGCCAGCAGCTTCATAGGGGGAATAGAGACCCAGTACTTC. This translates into CASSFIGGIETQYF. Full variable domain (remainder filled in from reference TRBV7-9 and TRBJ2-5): DTGVSQNPRHKITKRGQNVTFRCDPISEHNRLYWYRQTLGQGPEFLTYFQNEAQLEKSRLLSDRFSAERPKGSFSTLEIQRTEQGDSAMYLCASSFIGGIETQYFGPGTRLLVL.

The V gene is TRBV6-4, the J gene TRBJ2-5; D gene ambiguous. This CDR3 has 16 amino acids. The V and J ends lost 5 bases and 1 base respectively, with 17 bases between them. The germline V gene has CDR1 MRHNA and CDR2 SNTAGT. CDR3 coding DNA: TGTGCCAGCAGTTACACGCCGGCCAGCTTCCAAGAGACCCAGTACTTC. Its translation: CASSYTPASFQETQYF.

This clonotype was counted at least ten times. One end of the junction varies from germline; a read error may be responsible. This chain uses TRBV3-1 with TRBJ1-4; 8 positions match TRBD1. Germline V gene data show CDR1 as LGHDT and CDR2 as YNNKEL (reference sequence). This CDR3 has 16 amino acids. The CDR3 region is CASSQEGRTGNGKLFF. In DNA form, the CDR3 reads TGTGCCAGCAGCCAAGAGGGTAGGACAGGGAATGGAAAACTGTTTTTT. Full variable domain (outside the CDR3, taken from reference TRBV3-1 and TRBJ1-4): DTAVSQTPKYLVTQMGNDKSIKCEQNLGHDTMYWYKQDSKKFLKIMFSYNNKELIINETVPNRFSPKSPDKAHLNLHINSLELGDSAVYFCASSQEGRTGNGKLFFGSGTQLSVL.